The 12 T cell receptor beta chains presented below share a single source sample, sequenced in a study of blood T cell repertoires in COVID-19. Sequencing used immunoSEQ multiplex PCR; TCRdb keeps in-frame clones, though not all of them. The sample has 450,000 or so clones, 70% to 90% seen once. The specimen was peripheral blood. These receptor sequences come from a woman aged 40 to 50 with COVID-19, enrolled during active disease.

The CDR3 DNA sequence: TGTGCCAGCAGTTACTCCGGCGGCTGGAGCTATGGCTACACCTTC. Amino acids: CASSYSGGWSYGYTF. The chain recombines TRBV6-5 with TRBJ1-2; D unclear. The germline gives CDR1 MNHEY, CDR2 SVGAGI. V was cut by 0 bases and J by 4 bases, with 12 bases left in between. The CDR3 loop spans 15 amino acids.

The chain carries TRBV7-8 and TRBJ2-1; 15 bases align to TRBD2. J was trimmed by 7 bases and V by 5 bases; bases with no gene match: 12. The CDR3 totals 18 residues. Germline CDR1 is SGHVS and CDR2 is FQNEAQ. CDR3 in DNA: TGTGCCAGCAGCCTCCGGACTAGCGGGAGGGCCAGGGTGAATGAGCAGTTCTTC. Translating gives CASSLRTSGRARVNEQFF.

This rearrangement joins TRBV21-1 to TRBJ2-1; TRBD2 was called by the table and not checked on the DNA. TRBV21-1 counts as a pseudogene. This CDR3 spans 17 amino acids. CDR3 region: CASSNTSGRGPYNEQFF. The CDR3 bases are TGTGCCAGCAGCAATACTAGCGGGAGGGGTCCCTACAATGAGCAGTTCTTC.

CDR3 residues: CASSPQGAGSETQYF. The DNA for the CDR3 is TGTGCCAGCAGTCCACAGGGGGCAGGGTCCGAGACCCAGTACTTC. V and J are TRBV25-1 and TRBJ2-5; TRBD1 agrees at 9 bases. CDR1 and CDR2 (germline): MGHDK, SYGVNS. The CDR3 extends over 15 amino acids. The J segment lost 5 bases and the V segment lost 5 bases, leaving 9 bases of the junction unmatched.

This chain connects TRBV9 to TRBJ1-2, with D possibly TRBD1 on 6 matching bases. V was clipped by 0 bases and J by 4 bases, with 16 bases between them. Germline loops: CDR1 SGDLS, CDR2 YYNGEE. The CDR3 runs to 16 residues. The CDR3: CASSVGHGGLGYGYTF. CDR3 DNA sequence: TGTGCCAGCAGCGTAGGGCACGGGGGGCTAGGCTATGGCTACACCTTC.

V gene TRBV11-2 combines with J gene TRBJ2-7; the D gene is possibly TRBD1 (6 bases). Trimming left V 5 bases short and J 3 bases short, with 11 bases between. Per the germline V gene, CDR1 is SGHAT and CDR2 is FQNNGV. The CDR3 is 13 amino acids. The CDR3 spells CASSRDTGYEQYF. The CDR3 coding sequence is TGTGCCAGCAGCAGGGACACGGGCTACGAGCAGTACTTC.

The CDR3 region has the DNA TGCGCCAGCAGCTTGGGTCTGGGGGCTTCTGCTGAAGCTTTCTTT. This gives the protein CASSLGLGASAEAFF. The chain has TRBV5-1 and TRBJ1-1, with D perhaps TRBD1 (6 bases). The ends were cut back, 0 bases at V and 6 bases at J, with 15 bases in the middle. This CDR3 comprises 15 residues. CDR1 and CDR2 (germline): SGHRS, YFSETQ.

The genes are TRBV9 and TRBJ2-3; 13 bases match TRBD2. The CDR3 runs 17 residues. Trimming at V came to 0 bases and at J to 5 bases, leaving 6 bases not matched to a gene. Germline CDR1 and CDR2: SGDLS and YYNGEE. In DNA, the CDR3 is TGTGCCAGCAGCGTAGATGGGACTAGCGGGATTCTAGATACGCAGTATTTT. It translates to CASSVDGTSGILDTQYF. Combining the CDR3 with reference TRBV9 and TRBJ2-3 gives the whole variable domain DSGVTQTPKHLITATGQRVTLRCSPRSGDLSVYWYQQSLDQGLQFLIQYYNGEERAKGNILERFSAQQFPDLHSELNLSSLELGDSALYFCASSVDGTSGILDTQYFGPGTRLTVL.

This clone was picked up one time. The rearrangement links TRBV6-2 or TRBV6-3 to TRBJ2-7, with 10 bases that match TRBD2. This CDR3 spans 15 amino acids. Per the germline V gene, CDR1 is MNHEY and CDR2 is SVGEGT. After removal of 6 bases from V and 5 bases from J, the junction contained 10 bases not matched to a gene. The DNA for the CDR3 is TGTGCCAGCAGCAAAGGTGGTAGCGGGAGGAACGAGCAGTACTTC. This codes for CASSKGGSGRNEQYF.

This clone came up a few times. V and J are TRBV2 and TRBJ1-1; TRBD1 agrees at 7 bases. The length of the CDR3 is 15 residues. V lost 4 bases and J lost 10; bases outside the gene matches: 15. Germline-derived CDR1 and CDR2 are SNHLY and FYNNEI. CDR3 nucleotides: TGTGCCAGCAGTGCCTGGGGGGACAGCAAACGGGCAGCTTTCTTT. This translates into CASSAWGDSKRAAFF. Filled out from reference TRBV2 and TRBJ1-1, the complete variable domain reads EPEVTQTPSHQVTQMGQEVILRCVPISNHLYFYWYRQILGQKVEFLVSFYNNEISEKSEIFDDQFSVERPDGSNFTLKIRSTKLEDSAMYFCASSAWGDSKRAAFFGQGTRLTVV.

This chain links TRBV5-1 with TRBJ2-6, with D hard to call. Germline-derived CDR1 and CDR2 are SGHRS and YFSETQ. The CDR3 has 13 residues. The V end was cut by 5 bases, the J end by 6 bases, with 9 bases between. CDR3 loop: CASSQEVANVLTF. For the CDR3, the DNA is TGCGCCAGCAGTCAAGAGGTGGCCAACGTCCTGACTTTC.

V and J are TRBV19 and TRBJ1-1, with 7 bases identical to TRBD1. The CDR3 has 15 amino acids. V gave up 4 bases and J gave up 3 bases; unmatched junction bases: 8. Germline CDR1 is LNHDA and CDR2 is SQIVND (reference sequence). DNA for the CDR3: TGTGCCAGTAGTAAAACAGGGGTCAGGGACACTGAAGCTTTCTTT. Amino acids: CASSKTGVRDTEAFF.